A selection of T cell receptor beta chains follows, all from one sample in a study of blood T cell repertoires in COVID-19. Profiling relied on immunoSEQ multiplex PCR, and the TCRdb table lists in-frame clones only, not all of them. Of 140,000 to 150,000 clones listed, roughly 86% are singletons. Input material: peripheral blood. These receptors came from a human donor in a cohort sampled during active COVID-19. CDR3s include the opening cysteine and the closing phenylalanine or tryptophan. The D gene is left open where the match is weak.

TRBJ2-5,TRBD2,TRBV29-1,TGCAGCGTTCGAGGGGAAAGTTGGCTAGCGGGGGCGACCCAGTACTTC,CSVRGESWLAGATQYF
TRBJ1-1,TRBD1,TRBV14,TGTGCCAGCAGCGTGGGACAGGGGCTTGAAGCTTTCTTT,CASSVGQGLEAFF
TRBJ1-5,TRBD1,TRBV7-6,TGTGCCAGCAGCCCCAGTCCCGGGACAGCCGATAGCAATCAGCCCCAGCATTTT,CASSPSPGTADSNQPQHF
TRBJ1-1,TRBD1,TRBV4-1,TGCGCCGAAAAGGGGGCCGAGAACACTGAAGCTTTCTTT,CAEKGAENTEAFF
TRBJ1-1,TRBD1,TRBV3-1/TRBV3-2,TGTGCCAGCAGCCCCCGACCGGGACAGATGAACACTGAAGCTTTCTTT,CASSPRPGQMNTEAFF
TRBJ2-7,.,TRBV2,TGTGCCAGCAGTGACCAGGAGGGGCAGTACTTC,CASSDQEGQYF
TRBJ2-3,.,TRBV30,TGTGCCTGGAGTCCCCCTCTACTGGATACGCAGTATTTT,CAWSPPLLDTQYF
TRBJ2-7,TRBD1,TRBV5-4,TGTGCCAGCAGTAGGGACAGAGAAAAGGCCGGCTACGAGCAGTACTTC,CASSRDREKAGYEQYF
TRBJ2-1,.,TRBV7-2,TGTGCCAGCAGCTTAGTCAAGGGGGGGAATGAGCAGTTCTTC,CASSLVKGGNEQFF
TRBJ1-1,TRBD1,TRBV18,TGTGCCAGCTCACGTGGACAGGAGGTTAACACTGAAGCTTTCTTT,CASSRGQEVNTEAFF
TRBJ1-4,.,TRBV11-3,TGTGCCAGCAGCTTAGACCTGGGAGGGACTGTGAATGAAAAACTGTTTTTT,CASSLDLGGTVNEKLFF
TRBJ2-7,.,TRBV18,TGTGCCAGCTCACCAACGGACAGACGAGAGCAGTACTTC,CASSPTDRREQYF
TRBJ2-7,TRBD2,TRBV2,TGTGCCAGCAGGGGAGCGGGGGGCTCCTACGAGCAGTACTTC,CASRGAGGSYEQYF
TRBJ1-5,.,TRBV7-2,TGTGCCAGCAGCTTAGGAGCCGGAGTGGTCCAGCCCCAGCATTTT,CASSLGAGVVQPQHF
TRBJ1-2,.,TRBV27,TGTGCCAGCAGTTTATCTCCTAAGTCTTCGATTAACTATGGCTACACCTTC,CASSLSPKSSINYGYTF